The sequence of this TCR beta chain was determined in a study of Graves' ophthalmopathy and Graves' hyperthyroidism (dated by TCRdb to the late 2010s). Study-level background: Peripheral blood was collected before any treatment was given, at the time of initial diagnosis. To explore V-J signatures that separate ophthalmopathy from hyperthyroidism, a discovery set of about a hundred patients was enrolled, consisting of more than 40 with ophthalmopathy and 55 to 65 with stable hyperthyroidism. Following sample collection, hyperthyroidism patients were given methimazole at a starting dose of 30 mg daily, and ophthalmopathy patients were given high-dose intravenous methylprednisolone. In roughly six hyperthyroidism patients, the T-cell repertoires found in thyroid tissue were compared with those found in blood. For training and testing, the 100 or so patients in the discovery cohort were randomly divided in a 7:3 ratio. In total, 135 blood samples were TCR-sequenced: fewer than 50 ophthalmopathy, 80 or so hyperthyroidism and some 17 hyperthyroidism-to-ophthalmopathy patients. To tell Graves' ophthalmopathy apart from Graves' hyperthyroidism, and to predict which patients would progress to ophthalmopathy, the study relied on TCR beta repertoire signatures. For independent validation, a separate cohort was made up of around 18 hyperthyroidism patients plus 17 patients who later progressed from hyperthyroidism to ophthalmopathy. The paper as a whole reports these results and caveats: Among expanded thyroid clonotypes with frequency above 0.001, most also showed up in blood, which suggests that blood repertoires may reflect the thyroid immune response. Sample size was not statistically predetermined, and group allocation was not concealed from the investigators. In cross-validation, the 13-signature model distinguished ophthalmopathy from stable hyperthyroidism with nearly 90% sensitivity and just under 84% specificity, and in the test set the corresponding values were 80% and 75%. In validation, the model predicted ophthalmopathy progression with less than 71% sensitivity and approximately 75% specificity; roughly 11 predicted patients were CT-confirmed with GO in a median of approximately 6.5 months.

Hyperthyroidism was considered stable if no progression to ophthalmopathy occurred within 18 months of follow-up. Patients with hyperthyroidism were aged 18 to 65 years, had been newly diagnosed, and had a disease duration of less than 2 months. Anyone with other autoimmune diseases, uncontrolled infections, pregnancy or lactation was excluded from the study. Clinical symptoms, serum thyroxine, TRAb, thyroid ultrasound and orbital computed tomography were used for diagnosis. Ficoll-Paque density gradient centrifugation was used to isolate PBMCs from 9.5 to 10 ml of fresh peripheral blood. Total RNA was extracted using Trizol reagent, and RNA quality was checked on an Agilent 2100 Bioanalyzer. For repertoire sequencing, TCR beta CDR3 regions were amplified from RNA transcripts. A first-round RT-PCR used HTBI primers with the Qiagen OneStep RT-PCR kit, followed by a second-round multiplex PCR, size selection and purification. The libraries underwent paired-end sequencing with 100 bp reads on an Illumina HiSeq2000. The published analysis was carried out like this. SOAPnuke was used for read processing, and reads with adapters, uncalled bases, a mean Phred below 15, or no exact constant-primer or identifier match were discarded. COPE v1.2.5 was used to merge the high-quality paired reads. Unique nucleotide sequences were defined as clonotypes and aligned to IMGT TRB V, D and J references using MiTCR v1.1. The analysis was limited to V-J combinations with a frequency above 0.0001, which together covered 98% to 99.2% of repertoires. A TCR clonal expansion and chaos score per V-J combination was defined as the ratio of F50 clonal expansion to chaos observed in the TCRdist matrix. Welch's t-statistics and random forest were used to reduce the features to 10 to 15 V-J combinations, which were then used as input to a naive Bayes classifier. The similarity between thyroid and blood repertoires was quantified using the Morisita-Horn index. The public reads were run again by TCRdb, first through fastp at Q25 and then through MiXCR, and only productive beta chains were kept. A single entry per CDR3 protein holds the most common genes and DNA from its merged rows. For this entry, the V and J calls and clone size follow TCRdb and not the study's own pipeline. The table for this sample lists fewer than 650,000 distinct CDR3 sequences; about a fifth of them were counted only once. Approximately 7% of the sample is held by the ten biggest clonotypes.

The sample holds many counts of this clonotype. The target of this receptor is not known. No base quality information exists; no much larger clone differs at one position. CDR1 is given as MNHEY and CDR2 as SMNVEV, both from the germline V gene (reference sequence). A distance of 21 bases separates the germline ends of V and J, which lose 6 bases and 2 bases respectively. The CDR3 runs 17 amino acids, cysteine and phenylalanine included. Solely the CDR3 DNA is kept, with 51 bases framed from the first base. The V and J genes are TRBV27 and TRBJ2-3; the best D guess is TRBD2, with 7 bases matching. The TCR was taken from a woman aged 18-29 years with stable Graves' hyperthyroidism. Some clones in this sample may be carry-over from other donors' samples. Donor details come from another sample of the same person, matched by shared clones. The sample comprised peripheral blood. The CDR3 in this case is CASRVRGAAGNTDTQYF. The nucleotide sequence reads TGTGCCAGCAGGGTCAGGGGAGCAGCGGGGAACACAGATACGCAGTATTTT.